Shown below are 4 T cell receptor beta chains from a single sample sequenced in a study of graft-versus-host responses after intestinal transplantation. Using immunoSEQ multiplex PCR, the repertoire was profiled, and TCRdb retains in-frame clones only, with some absent. The sample records about 10,000 clones, 80% to 95% being singletons. Specimen: PBMCs, collected about 70 days after transplant. Receptor source: a human patient who received an intestinal transplant, so some T cells may come from the graft donor.

The V call is TRBV2, the J call TRBJ2-5; D not certain. This CDR3 spans 14 amino acids. CDR1 and CDR2 (germline): SNHLY, FYNNEI. V lost 9 bases and J 2 bases, leaving 16 bases between the germline ends. CDR3 coding DNA: TGTGCCAGTACGTCCGGTAGTCGACAAGAGACCCAGTACTTC. Protein: CASTSGSRQETQYF.

V usage is TRBV29-1 and J usage is TRBJ2-1; tentatively, D is TRBD1 (6 bases). CDR3 length: 14 amino acids. Germline CDR1 SQVTM, CDR2 ANQGSEA. The V end was cut by 6 bases, the J end by 7 bases, with 19 bases between. The CDR3 DNA reads TGCAGCGTCCGCCCAGGTACAGGGTTTAATGAGCAGTTCTTC. Residues: CSVRPGTGFNEQFF.

This chain joins TRBV29-1 and TRBJ1-2; D unclear. In germline, CDR1 is SQVTM, CDR2 ANQGSEA. Trimming removed 2 bases at V and 8 bases at J, with 9 bases between. This CDR3 is built from 11 residues. The CDR3 bases are TGCAGCGTTGAAAGGTCCACGGGCTACACCTTC. It yields the protein CSVERSTGYTF.

This chain joins TRBV4-1 and TRBJ2-5; D is possibly TRBD1 or TRBD2 (5 bases each). Judging by the DNA end, TRBJ2-7 fits better; the J call may be wrong. The CDR3 has 18 amino acids. Germline assignment: CDR1 MGHRA and CDR2 YSYEKL. CDR3 protein: CASSQNLSRDQRPYEQYF. The CDR3 nucleotides read TGCGCCAGCAGCCAAAATCTTTCCCGGGACCAGCGCCCCTACGAGCAGTACTTC.